This TCR beta chain originates from a study of early T cells in non-severe SARS-CoV-2 infection. Study details: Sequencing targeted bulk RNA from unsorted whole blood, leaving chains unpaired. General study results and limits: Matching results from VDJdb favored anti-spike CD8 responses, leaving private and CD4 specificities undetected.

The TCR library protocol attached unique molecular identifiers to the individual cDNA molecules. TCRdb re-derived calls from the 5' RACE reads in MiXCR, one entry per CDR3 protein. The sample gives about 83,000 distinct CDR3 sequences, roughly an eighth of which show up once; approximately 1.5% is in the top ten. The CDR3 is 17 amino acids. CDR1 MDHEN and CDR2 SYDVKM come from the germline V gene. The V end was cut by 5 bases, the J end by 0 bases, with 19 bases between. This clonotype was recorded at least ten times. The antigen is undetermined. This receptor was obtained from an adult who was a healthcare worker with PCR-confirmed SARS-CoV-2 infection or an uninfected control (not recorded which). The chain has TRBV28 and TRBJ1-1; a possible D gene is TRBD1 (6 bases). The source material was whole blood. This CDR3 is CASSRGGSQALNTEAFF. The CDR3 nucleotides are TGTGCCAGCAGTAGGGGGGGGTCACAGGCTTTGAACACTGAAGCTTTCTTT.